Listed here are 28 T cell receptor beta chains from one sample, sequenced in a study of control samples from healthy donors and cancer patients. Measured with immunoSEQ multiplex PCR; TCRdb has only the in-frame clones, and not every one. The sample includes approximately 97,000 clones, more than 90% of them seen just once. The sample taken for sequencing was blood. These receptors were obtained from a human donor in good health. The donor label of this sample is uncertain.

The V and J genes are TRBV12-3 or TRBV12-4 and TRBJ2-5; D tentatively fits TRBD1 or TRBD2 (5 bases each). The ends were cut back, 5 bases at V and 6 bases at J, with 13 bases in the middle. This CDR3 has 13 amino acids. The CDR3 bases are TGTGCCAGCAGTCCAAACGGGGCCAAGACCCAGTACTTC. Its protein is CASSPNGAKTQYF.

CDR3 DNA: TGTGCCAGCAGCCCAGGGGGGGGAGCTTTCTTT. This sequence encodes CASSPGGGAFF. The chain employs TRBV7-9 and TRBJ1-1; 7 nucleotides agree with TRBD1. V shed 5 bases and J 10 bases; nucleotides not matched to a gene: 4. CDR3 length: 11 amino acids. Looked up from germline, CDR1 is SEHNR and CDR2 is FQNEAQ (reference sequence). The variable domain in full, with the rest retrieved from reference TRBV7-9 and TRBJ1-1, is DTGVSQNPRHKITKRGQNVTFRCDPISEHNRLYWYRQTLGQGPEFLTYFQNEAQLEKSRLLSDRFSAERPKGSFSTLEIQRTEQGDSAMYLCASSPGGGAFFGQGTRLTVV.

The CDR3 nucleotides are TGTGCCACCAGTGACGAGACAGGGGGCGTGTATGAGCAGTTCTTC. This sequence encodes CATSDETGGVYEQFF. V usage is TRBV24-1 and J usage is TRBJ2-1; 10 bases align to TRBD1. This CDR3 region has 15 residues. CDR1 and CDR2 from the germline V gene are KGHDR and SFDVKD. Trimming removed 4 bases from V and 8 bases from J; junction bases left unmatched: 7.

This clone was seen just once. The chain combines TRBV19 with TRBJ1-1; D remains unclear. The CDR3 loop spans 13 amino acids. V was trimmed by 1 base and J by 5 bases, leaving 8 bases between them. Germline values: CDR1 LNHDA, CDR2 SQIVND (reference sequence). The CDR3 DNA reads TGTGCCAGTAGTATAGGGTCGCAGACTGAAGCTTTCTTT. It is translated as CASSIGSQTEAFF.

As DNA, the CDR3 is TGTGCCAGTAGTATAAGGATGACAGATACGCAGTATTTT. Amino acid sequence: CASSIRMTDTQYF. The V gene is TRBV19, the J gene TRBJ2-3; D uncertain. V was clipped by 2 bases and J by 3 bases, with 6 bases between them. Germline CDR1 LNHDA, CDR2 SQIVND (reference sequence). The CDR3 has 13 amino acids. The full variable domain, its missing parts supplied by reference TRBV19 and TRBJ2-3, is DGGITQSPKYLFRKEGQNVTLSCEQNLNHDAMYWYRQDPGQGLRLIYYSQIVNDFQKGDIAEGYSVSREKKESFPLTVTSAQKNPTAFYLCASSIRMTDTQYFGPGTRLTVL.

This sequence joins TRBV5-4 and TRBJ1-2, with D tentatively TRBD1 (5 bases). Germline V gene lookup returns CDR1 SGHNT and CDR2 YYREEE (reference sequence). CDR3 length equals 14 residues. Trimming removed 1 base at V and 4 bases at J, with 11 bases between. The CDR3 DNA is TGTGCCAGCAGCTTGAAGGCAGGGACCTATGGCTACACCTTC. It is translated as CASSLKAGTYGYTF.

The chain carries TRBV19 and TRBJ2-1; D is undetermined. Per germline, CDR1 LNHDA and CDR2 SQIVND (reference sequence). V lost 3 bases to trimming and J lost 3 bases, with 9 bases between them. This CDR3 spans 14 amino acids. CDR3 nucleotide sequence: TGTGCCAGTAGTATGGTTTCGGGCTACAATGAGCAGTTCTTC. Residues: CASSMVSGYNEQFF.

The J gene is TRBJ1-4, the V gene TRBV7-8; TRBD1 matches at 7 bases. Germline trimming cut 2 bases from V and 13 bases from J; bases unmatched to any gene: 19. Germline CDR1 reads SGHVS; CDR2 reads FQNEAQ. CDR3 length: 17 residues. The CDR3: CASSLSWGQTLGSGLFF. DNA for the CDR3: TGTGCCAGCAGCTTAAGTTGGGGACAGACCCTAGGGAGTGGACTGTTTTTT.

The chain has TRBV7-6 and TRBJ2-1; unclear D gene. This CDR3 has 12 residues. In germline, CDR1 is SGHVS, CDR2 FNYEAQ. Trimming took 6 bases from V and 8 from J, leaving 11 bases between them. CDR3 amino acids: CASSSTFDEQFF. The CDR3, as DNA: TGTGCCAGCAGTAGTACTTTCGATGAGCAGTTCTTC.

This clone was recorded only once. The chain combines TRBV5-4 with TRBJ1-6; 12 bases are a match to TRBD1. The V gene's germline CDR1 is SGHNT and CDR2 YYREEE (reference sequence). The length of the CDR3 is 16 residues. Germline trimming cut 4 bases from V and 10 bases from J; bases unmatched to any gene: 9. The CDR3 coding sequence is TGTGCCAGCAGCGAGGGGACAGGGGGCGCGGCATCACCCCTCCACTTT. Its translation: CASSEGTGGAASPLHF.

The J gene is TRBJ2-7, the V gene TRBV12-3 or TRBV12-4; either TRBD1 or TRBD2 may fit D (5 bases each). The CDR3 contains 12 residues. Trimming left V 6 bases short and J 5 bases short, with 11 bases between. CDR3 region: CASSQGTDEQYV. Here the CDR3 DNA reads TGTGCCAGCAGCCAAGGGACCGACGAGCAGTACGTC.

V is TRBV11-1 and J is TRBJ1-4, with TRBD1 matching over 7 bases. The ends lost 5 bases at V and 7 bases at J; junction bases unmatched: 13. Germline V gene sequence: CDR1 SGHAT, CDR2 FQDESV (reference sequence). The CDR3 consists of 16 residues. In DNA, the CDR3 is TGTGCCAGCAGCCGGACAGGCGGGACTCCAATTGAAAAACTGTTTTTT. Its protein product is CASSRTGGTPIEKLFF.

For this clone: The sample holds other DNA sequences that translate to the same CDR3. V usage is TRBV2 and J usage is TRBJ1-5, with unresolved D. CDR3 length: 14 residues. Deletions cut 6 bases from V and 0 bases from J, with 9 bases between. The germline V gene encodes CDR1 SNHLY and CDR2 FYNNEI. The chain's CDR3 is CASRTPYSNQPQHF. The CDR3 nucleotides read TGTGCCAGCAGGACCCCCTATAGCAATCAGCCCCAGCATTTT.

The CDR3: CASSLGTTVNNSPLHF. The CDR3 DNA follows: TGTGCCAGCAGTTTGGGGACAACGGTTAATAATTCACCCCTCCACTTT. The rearrangement links TRBV28 to TRBJ1-6; maybe TRBD1 (6 bases). Per germline, CDR1 MDHEN and CDR2 SYDVKM. The CDR3 has 16 amino acids. Trimming pared 3 bases from V and 5 bases from J, leaving 14 bases between. The full variable domain, completed using reference TRBV28 and TRBJ1-6, is DVKVTQSSRYLVKRTGEKVFLECVQDMDHENMFWYRQDPGLGLRLIYFSYDVKMKEKGDIPEGYSVSREKKERFSLILESASTNQTSMYLCASSLGTTVNNSPLHFGNGTRLTVT.

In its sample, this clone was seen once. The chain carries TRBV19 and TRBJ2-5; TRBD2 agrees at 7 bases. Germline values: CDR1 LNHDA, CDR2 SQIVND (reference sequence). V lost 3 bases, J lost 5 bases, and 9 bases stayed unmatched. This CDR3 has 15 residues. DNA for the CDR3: TGTGCCAGTAGTATGCCCGGGCTAGCGGTGGAGACCCAGTACTTC. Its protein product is CASSMPGLAVETQYF.

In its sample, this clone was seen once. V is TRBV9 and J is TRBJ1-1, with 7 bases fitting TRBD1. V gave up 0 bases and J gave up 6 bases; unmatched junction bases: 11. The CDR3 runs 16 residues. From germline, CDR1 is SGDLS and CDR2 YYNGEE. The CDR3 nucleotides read TGTGCCAGCAGCGTAGCTGAAGTACAGGGGCCCCCTGAAGCTTTCTTT. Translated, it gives CASSVAEVQGPPEAFF.

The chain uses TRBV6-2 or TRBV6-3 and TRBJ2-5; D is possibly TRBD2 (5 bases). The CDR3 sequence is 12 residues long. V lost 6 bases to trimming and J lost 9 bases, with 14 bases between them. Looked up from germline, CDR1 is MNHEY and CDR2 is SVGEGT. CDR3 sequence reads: CASSSPPRAQYF. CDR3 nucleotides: TGTGCCAGCAGCAGCCCGCCGAGGGCCCAGTACTTC.

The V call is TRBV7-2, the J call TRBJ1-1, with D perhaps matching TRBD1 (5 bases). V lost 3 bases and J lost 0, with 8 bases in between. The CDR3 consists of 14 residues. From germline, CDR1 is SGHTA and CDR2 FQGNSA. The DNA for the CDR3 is TGTGCCAGCAGCTTGTTACAGGTGAACACTGAAGCTTTCTTT. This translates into CASSLLQVNTEAFF.

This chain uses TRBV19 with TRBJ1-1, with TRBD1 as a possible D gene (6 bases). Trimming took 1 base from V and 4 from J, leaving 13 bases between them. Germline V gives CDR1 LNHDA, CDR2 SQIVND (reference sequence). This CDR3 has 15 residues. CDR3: CASSIGGTGLTEAFF. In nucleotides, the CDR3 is TGTGCCAGTAGTATAGGGGGAACAGGGCTCACTGAAGCTTTCTTT. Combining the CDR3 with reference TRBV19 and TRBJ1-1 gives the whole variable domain DGGITQSPKYLFRKEGQNVTLSCEQNLNHDAMYWYRQDPGQGLRLIYYSQIVNDFQKGDIAEGYSVSREKKESFPLTVTSAQKNPTAFYLCASSIGGTGLTEAFFGQGTRLTVV.

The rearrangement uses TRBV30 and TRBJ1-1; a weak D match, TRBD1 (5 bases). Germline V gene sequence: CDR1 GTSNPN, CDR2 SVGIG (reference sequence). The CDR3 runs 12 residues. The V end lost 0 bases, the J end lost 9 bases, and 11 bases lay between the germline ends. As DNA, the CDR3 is TGTGCCTGGAGTGTGGGGGGAGTACAAGCTTTCTTT. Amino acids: CAWSVGGVQAFF. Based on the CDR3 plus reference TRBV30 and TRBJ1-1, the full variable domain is SQTIHQWPATLVQPVGSPLSLECTVEGTSNPNLYWYRQAAGRGLQLLFYSVGIGQISSEVPQNLSASRPQDRQFILSSKKLLLSDSGFYLCAWSVGGVQAFFGQGTRLTVV.

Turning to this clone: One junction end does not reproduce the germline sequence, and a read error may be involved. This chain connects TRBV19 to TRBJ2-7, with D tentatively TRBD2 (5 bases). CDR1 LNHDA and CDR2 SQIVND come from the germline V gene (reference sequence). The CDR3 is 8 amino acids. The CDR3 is CGECEQYF. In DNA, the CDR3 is TGCGGGGAATGCGAGCAGTACTTC.

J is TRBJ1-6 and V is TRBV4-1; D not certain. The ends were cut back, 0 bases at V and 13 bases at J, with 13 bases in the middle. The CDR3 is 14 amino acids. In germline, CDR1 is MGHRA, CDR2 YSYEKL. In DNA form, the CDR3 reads TGCGCCAGCAGCCAAGAGGGGAGAGTCTTCCCCCTCCACTTT. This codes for CASSQEGRVFPLHF.

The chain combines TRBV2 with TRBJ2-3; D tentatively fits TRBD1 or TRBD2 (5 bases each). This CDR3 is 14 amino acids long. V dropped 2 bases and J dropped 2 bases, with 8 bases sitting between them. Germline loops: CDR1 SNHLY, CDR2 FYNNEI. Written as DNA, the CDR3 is TGTGCCAGCAGTGAATTTGGGACCACAGATACGCAGTATTTT. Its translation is CASSEFGTTDTQYF.

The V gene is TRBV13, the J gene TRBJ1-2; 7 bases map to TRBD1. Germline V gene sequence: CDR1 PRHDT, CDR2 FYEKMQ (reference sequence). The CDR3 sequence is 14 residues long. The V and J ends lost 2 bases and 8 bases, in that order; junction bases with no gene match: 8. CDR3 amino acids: CASSLSRGRVGYTF. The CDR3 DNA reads TGTGCCAGCAGCTTATCAAGGGGGCGTGTGGGCTACACCTTC.

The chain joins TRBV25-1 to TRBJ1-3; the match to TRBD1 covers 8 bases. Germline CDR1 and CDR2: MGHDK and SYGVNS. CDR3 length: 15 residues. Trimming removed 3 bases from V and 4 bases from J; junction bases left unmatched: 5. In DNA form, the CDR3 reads TGTGCCAGCAGTGATTCAGGGGGCTACGGAAACACCATATATTTT. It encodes CASSDSGGYGNTIYF.

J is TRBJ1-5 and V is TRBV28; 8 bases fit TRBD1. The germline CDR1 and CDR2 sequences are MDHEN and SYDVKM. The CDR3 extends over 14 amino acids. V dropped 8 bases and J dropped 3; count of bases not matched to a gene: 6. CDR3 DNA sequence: TGTGCCAGCGAACAGGGGGGCCACAATCAGCCCCAGCATTTT. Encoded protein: CASEQGGHNQPQHF.

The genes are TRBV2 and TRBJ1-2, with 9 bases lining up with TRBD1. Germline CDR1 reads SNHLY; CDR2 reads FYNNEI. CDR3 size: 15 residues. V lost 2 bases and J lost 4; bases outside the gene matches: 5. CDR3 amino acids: CASSEPGQGLYGYTF. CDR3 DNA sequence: TGTGCCAGCAGTGAACCGGGACAGGGCCTCTATGGCTACACCTTC. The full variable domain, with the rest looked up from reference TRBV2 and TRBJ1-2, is EPEVTQTPSHQVTQMGQEVILRCVPISNHLYFYWYRQILGQKVEFLVSFYNNEISEKSEIFDDQFSVERPDGSNFTLKIRSTKLEDSAMYFCASSEPGQGLYGYTFGSGTRLTVV.

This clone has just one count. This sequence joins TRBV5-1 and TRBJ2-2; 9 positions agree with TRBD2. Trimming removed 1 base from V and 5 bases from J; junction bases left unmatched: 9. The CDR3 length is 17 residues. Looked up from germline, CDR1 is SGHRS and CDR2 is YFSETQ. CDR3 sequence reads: CASSLSSGGIMTGELFF. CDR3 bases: TGCGCCAGCAGCTTGAGTAGCGGGGGAATTATGACCGGGGAGCTGTTTTTT.